The subject of this entry is one TCR beta chain. What it binds is not known. Losses at the gene ends were 1 base for V and 4 bases for J; bases not matched to a gene: 6. This CDR3 has 17 amino acids. Germline values: CDR1 MGHRA, CDR2 YSYEKL. The data belong to a study of cytomegalovirus exposure and HLA in healthy donors. Study observations and caveats: Most observed TCR sequences were rare, whereas some public TCRs were detected in many donors. Later, an analysis found that TCR clusters from the first cohort tended to co-occur in the roughly 120 validation repertoires.

The donors were part of the validation cohort, which consisted of about 120 subjects and was separate from the first cohort of hundreds of subjects. Clones were read by immunoSEQ multiplex PCR, and TCRdb kept only the in-frame ones, dropping some. The sample lists around 70,000 clones; 94% were seen once. This clonotype was sampled from a man younger than 35 in good health and CMV-seropositive. Sequenced input: PBMCs. The chain joins TRBV4-1 to TRBJ2-1; 11 positions match TRBD2. The CDR3 DNA is TGCGCCAGCAGCCAAGCCGGGACTAGCGGAATTTACAATGAGCAGTTCTTC. Translated: CASSQAGTSGIYNEQFF.